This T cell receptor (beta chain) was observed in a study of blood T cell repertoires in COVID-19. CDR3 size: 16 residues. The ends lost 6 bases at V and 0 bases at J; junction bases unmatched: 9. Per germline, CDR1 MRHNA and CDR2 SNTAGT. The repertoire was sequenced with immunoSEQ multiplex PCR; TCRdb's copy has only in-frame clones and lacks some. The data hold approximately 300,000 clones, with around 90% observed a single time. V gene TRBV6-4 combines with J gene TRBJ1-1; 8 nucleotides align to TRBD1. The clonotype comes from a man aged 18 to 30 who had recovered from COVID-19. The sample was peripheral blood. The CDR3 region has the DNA TGTGCCAGCAGGGCCCAGGGGGCGGGGGTGAACACTGAAGCTTTCTTT. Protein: CASRAQGAGVNTEAFF.